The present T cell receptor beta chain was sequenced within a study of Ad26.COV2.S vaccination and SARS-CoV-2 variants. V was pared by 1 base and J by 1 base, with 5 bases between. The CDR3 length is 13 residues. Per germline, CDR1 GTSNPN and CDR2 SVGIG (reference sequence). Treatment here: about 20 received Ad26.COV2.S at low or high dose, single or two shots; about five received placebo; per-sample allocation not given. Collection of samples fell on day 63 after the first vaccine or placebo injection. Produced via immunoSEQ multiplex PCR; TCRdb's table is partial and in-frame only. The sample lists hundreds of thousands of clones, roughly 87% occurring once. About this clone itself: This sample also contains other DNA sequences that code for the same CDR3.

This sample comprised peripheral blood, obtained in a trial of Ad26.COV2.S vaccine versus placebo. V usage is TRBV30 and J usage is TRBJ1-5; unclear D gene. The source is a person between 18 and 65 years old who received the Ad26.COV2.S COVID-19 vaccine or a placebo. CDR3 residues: CAWSGGSNQPQHF. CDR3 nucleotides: TGTGCCTGGAGTGGGGGAAGCAATCAGCCCCAGCATTTT.